A single sample is the source of the 8 T cell receptor beta chains below, sequenced in a study of shared clonotypes between healthy human individuals. This table comes from immunoSEQ multiplex PCR, and its TCRdb copy is limited to in-frame clones, with some not included. The top ten hold roughly 0.45% of the sample, which has over a million clones, under 99% seen once. Sequenced: naive CD4+ T cells sorted from blood. Subset in this sample: CD45RA+ positively selected. These receptors came from a young man in good health.

This clone was observed once. The chain couples TRBV18 to TRBJ1-1; D not certain. Germline loops: CDR1 KGHSH, CDR2 LQKENI. Trimming removed 2 bases at V and 4 bases at J, with 14 bases between. The length of the CDR3 is 15 residues. In DNA form, the CDR3 reads TGTGCCAGCTCACCATTGGTTACGAGGAGCACTGAAGCTTTCTTT. This translates into CASSPLVTRSTEAFF.

The chain joins TRBV12-2 to TRBJ2-7; no DNA check was done on the table's D call, TRBD2. TRBV12-2 is a listed pseudogene. The CDR3 length is 13 residues. CDR3 sequence (DNA): TGTGCAAGTCGCTTGTCCGGGACCTACGAGCAGTACTTC. This gives the protein CASRLSGTYEQYF.

The V and J genes are TRBV4-1 and TRBJ2-6; the match to TRBD1 covers 9 bases. This CDR3 is built from 19 residues. V was clipped by 0 bases and J by 3 bases; unmatched bases: 9. Germline V gene data show CDR1 as MGHRA and CDR2 as YSYEKL. CDR3 protein: CASSQESRDRAFGANVLTF. DNA of the CDR3: TGCGCCAGCAGCCAAGAGAGCAGGGACAGGGCGTTTGGGGCCAACGTCCTGACTTTC.

As for this clone: This specimen includes other DNA sequences encoding the same CDR3. The chain combines TRBV29-1 with TRBJ2-5, with 8 nucleotides matching TRBD2. V was clipped by 8 bases and J by 5 bases; unmatched bases: 19. This CDR3 comprises 16 residues. CDR1 is SQVTM, CDR2 ANQGSEA, per germline. The CDR3 nucleotides are TGCAGCTCGTTGTTGTACGGGAGGGCCGTCGGGGAGACCCAGTACTTC. Protein sequence: CSSLLYGRAVGETQYF.

This rearrangement joins TRBV28 to TRBJ2-7; D gene ambiguous. CDR3 length: 13 residues. The germline V and J ends were trimmed by 6 bases and 5 bases, with 14 bases remaining between them. Germline V CDR1 and CDR2: MDHEN, SYDVKM. The CDR3 reads CASSPGGSHEQYF. In DNA, the CDR3 is TGTGCCAGCAGCCCCGGTGGGTCCCACGAGCAGTACTTC.

The genes are TRBV27 and TRBJ1-5, with a weak D call TRBD1 (6 bases). There are 15 residues in the CDR3. Germline V gives CDR1 MNHEY, CDR2 SMNVEV (reference sequence). V gave up 6 bases and J gave up 2 bases, with 14 bases separating them. The DNA for the CDR3 is TGTGCCAGCAGCTTTACAGGGTGGGGCAATCAGCCCCAGCATTTT. This codes for CASSFTGWGNQPQHF.

The J gene is TRBJ2-5, the V gene TRBV6-5; 9 positions agree with TRBD1. The CDR3 consists of 16 residues. Germline V gene sequence: CDR1 MNHEY, CDR2 SVGAGI. The junction had 7 bases not matched to a gene; V was cut back by 0 bases and J by 5 bases. The CDR3 DNA is TGTGCCAGCAGTTACTCGATTGGACAGGGGTCTGAGACCCAGTACTTC. The encoded protein is CASSYSIGQGSETQYF.

The chain is built from TRBV5-4 and TRBJ1-3; D not certain. Trimming left V 4 bases short and J 5 bases short, with 7 bases between. This CDR3 is 12 amino acids long. Germline values: CDR1 SGHNT, CDR2 YYREEE (reference sequence). Here the CDR3 DNA reads TGTGCCAGCAGCGCCGACCGAAACACCATATATTTT. Its protein product is CASSADRNTIYF.